This T cell receptor (beta chain) stems from a study of T cell clonotyping in hematopoietic cell transplantation. Findings of the study overall: Recipient TCR diversity dropped after transplant; expanded clonotypes rose from day 30 to 180.

This clone appeared once. Antigen unknown. With 5 bases removed from V and 1 base from J, the gap between germline ends came to 12 bases. The length of the CDR3 is 15 residues. From germline, CDR1 is SEHNR and CDR2 FQNEAQ (reference sequence). TCRdb's copy holds only in-frame clones and misses some; the assay was immunoSEQ multiplex PCR. Of 16,000 or so clones listed, around 90% are singletons. This TCR was recovered from a man aged 40-49 years in good health. Some clones in this sample may be carry-over from other donors' samples. The source material was peripheral blood mononuclear cells. V and J are TRBV7-9 and TRBJ1-5; weak D call: TRBD1 (6 bases). CDR3 sequence: CASSPDRPSNQPQHF. The CDR3 DNA follows: TGTGCCAGCAGCCCCGACAGGCCCAGCAATCAGCCCCAGCATTTT.